This note documents a single T cell receptor (beta chain) sequence. The antigen remains undetermined. Researchers ran the PCR with 60 Vbeta and 13 Jbeta primers. Assay: immunoSEQ multiplex PCR; the TCRdb copy retains only in-frame clones and omits some. This repertoire shows roughly 120,000 clones, less than 85% found once; its top ten account for more than 2.5%. The data are from a study of cytomegalovirus exposure and HLA in healthy donors. These donors counted as nominally healthy when sampled, but unrecorded immune exposures were likely. This CDR3 has 15 residues. Points from the study as a whole: Presence/absence analyses assumed roughly uniform sequencing depth across donors. TCR beta sequences numbering under 20,000 were associated with HLA alleles at 0.05 false discovery rate in a later analysis.

The sample comprised PBMCs. The sequence derives from a male donor in good health and CMV-seronegative. V gene TRBV21-1 combines with J gene TRBJ2-3; TRBD2 was called by the table and not checked on the DNA. TRBV21-1 is reported as a pseudogene. The DNA of the CDR3 is TGTGCCAGCAGCAAAGGCACTAGCGGGAGGTATACGCAGTATTTT. Translation gives CASSKGTSGRYTQYF.